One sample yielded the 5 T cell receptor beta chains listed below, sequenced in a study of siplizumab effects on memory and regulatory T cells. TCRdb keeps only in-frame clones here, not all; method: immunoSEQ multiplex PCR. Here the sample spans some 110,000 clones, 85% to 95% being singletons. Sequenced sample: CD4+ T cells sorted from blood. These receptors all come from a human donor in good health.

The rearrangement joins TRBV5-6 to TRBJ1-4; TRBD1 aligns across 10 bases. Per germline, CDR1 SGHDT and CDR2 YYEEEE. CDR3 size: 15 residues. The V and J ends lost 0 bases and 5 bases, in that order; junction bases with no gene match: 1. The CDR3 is CASSLAGQGNEKLFF. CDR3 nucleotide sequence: TGTGCCAGCAGCTTGGCGGGACAGGGGAATGAAAAACTGTTTTTT.

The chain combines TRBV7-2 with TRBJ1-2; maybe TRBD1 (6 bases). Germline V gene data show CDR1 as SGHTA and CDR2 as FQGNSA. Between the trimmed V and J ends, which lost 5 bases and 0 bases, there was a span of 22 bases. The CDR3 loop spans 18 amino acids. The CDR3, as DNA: TGTGCCAGCAGCGGCGTTAGGGCAGGGGCGAAATCTAACTATGGCTACACCTTC. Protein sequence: CASSGVRAGAKSNYGYTF.

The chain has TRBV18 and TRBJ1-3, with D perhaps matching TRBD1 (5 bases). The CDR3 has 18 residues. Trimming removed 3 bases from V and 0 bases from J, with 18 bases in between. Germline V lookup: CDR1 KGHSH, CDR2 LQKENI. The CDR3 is CASSPQVPTASSGNTIYF. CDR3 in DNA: TGTGCCAGCTCACCCCAGGTCCCGACAGCGAGCTCTGGAAACACCATATATTTT. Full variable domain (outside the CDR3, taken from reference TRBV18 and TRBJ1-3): NAGVMQNPRHLVRRRGQEARLRCSPMKGHSHVYWYRQLPEEGLKFMVYLQKENIIDESGMPKERFSAEFPKEGPSILRIQQVVRGDSAAYFCASSPQVPTASSGNTIYFGEGSWLTVV.

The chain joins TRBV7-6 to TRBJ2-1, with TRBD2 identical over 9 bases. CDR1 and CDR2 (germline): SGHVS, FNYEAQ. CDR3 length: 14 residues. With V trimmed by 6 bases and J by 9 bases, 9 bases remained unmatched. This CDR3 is CASSRVAGAVEQFF. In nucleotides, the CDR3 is TGTGCCAGCAGTCGGGTAGCGGGAGCGGTTGAGCAGTTCTTC.

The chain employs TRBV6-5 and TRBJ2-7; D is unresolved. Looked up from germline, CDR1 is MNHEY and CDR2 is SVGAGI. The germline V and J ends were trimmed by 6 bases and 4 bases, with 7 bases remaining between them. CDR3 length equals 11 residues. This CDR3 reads CASSPRYEQYF. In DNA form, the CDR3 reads TGTGCCAGCAGCCCAAGGTACGAGCAGTACTTC.